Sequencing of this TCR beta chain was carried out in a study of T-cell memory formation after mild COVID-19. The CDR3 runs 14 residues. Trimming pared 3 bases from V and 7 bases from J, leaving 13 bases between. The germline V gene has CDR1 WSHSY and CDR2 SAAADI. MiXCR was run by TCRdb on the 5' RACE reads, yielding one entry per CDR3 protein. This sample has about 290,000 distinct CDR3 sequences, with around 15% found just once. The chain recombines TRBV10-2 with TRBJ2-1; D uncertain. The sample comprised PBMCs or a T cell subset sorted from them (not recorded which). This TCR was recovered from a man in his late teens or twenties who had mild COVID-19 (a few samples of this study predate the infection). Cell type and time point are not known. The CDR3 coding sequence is TGCGCCAGCAGTGACCCGCGAGTTCGGAATGAGCAGTTCTTC. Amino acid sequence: CASSDPRVRNEQFF.